One and the same sample provided the 25 T cell receptor beta chains below, sequenced in a study of cytomegalovirus exposure and HLA in healthy donors. The PCR had 60 Vbeta and 13 Jbeta primers. Clones were sequenced by immunoSEQ multiplex PCR, and TCRdb holds only the in-frame ones, with some missing. Altogether 180,000 or so clones are present, less than 80% being singletons, with the ten largest covering about 0.8%. The source material was PBMCs. These receptors all come from a female donor in good health and CMV-seronegative.

V is TRBV5-4 and J is TRBJ2-7; D is undetermined. CDR3 length: 12 amino acids. Trimming pared 2 bases from V and 5 bases from J, leaving 8 bases between. The germline V gene has CDR1 SGHNT and CDR2 YYREEE (reference sequence). CDR3 bases: TGTGCCAGCAGCTTACTACTTAACGAGCAGTACTTC. Its protein is CASSLLLNEQYF.

This clone has just a few counts. The chain combines TRBV19 with TRBJ2-3, with no clear D. The V gene lost 5 bases and the J gene lost 0 bases, with 6 bases spanning the gap. The CDR3 consists of 13 residues. Germline V gene lookup returns CDR1 LNHDA and CDR2 SQIVND (reference sequence). The CDR3 DNA is TGTGCCAGTAGTCTACCTAGCACAGATACGCAGTATTTT. It yields the protein CASSLPSTDTQYF.

The V and J genes are TRBV6-5 and TRBJ2-1, with D possibly TRBD1 on 6 matching bases. Germline CDR1 is MNHEY and CDR2 is SVGAGI. V was pared by 7 bases and J by 10 bases, with 11 bases between. The CDR3 loop spans 11 amino acids. The CDR3 DNA reads TGTGCCAGCACCGAGGGGGACGAGCAGTTCTTC. This codes for CASTEGDEQFF.

This rearrangement joins TRBV5-4 to TRBJ1-1; no firm D call. V gave up 0 bases and J gave up 1 base, with 7 bases separating them. The V gene's germline CDR1 is SGHNT and CDR2 YYREEE (reference sequence). The CDR3 loop spans 14 amino acids. The CDR3 region has the DNA TGTGCCAGCAGCTTGGGAGGTCCGAACACTGAAGCTTTCTTT. This sequence encodes CASSLGGPNTEAFF.

This chain joins TRBV25-1 and TRBJ2-7; D is unclear. In germline, CDR1 is MGHDK, CDR2 SYGVNS. Trimming left V 1 base short and J 3 bases short, with 4 bases between. CDR3 size: 12 residues. The CDR3 DNA follows: TGTGCCAGCAGTGAATCAGGCTACGAGCAGTACTTC. It translates to CASSESGYEQYF.

The rearrangement joins TRBV7-2 to TRBJ2-1; TRBD2 matches 7 bases. Germline CDR1 is SGHTA and CDR2 is FQGNSA. The ends lost 5 bases at V and 14 bases at J; junction bases unmatched: 12. The CDR3 runs 13 residues. CDR3 sequence: CASSRGVRENEFF. CDR3 DNA: TGTGCCAGCAGCCGAGGGGTGCGGGAGAATGAGTTCTTC.

The V gene is TRBV30, the J gene TRBJ1-5, with D perhaps matching TRBD1 (5 bases). There are 16 residues in the CDR3. Trimming removed 0 bases at V and 2 bases at J, with 14 bases between. Germline loops: CDR1 GTSNPN, CDR2 SVGIG (reference sequence). In DNA, the CDR3 is TGTGCCTGGAGTGTACATTCAGGGCTGGGCAATCAGCCCCAGCATTTT. Protein: CAWSVHSGLGNQPQHF.

Notes on this clone: Other DNA sequences in this sample translate to the same CDR3. This chain links TRBV5-1 with TRBJ2-3; unclear D gene. Germline CDR1 and CDR2: SGHRS and YFSETQ. The CDR3 has 14 amino acids. Trimming stripped 2 bases from V and 1 base from J, with 8 bases between. DNA of the CDR3: TGCGCCAGCAGCTTCGACTCCGGCACAGATACGCAGTATTTT. This translates into CASSFDSGTDTQYF.

This CDR3 reads CASSLTGTARSGYTF. The CDR3 nucleotides are TGTGCCAGCAGCTTGACCGGGACAGCGAGATCTGGCTACACCTTC. The chain joins TRBV2 to TRBJ1-2; 7 nucleotides line up with TRBD1. This CDR3 region has 15 residues. With V trimmed by 6 bases and J by 7 bases, 14 bases remained unmatched. Germline V CDR1 and CDR2: SNHLY, FYNNEI. Together with reference TRBV2 and TRBJ1-2, the CDR3 gives the full variable domain: EPEVTQTPSHQVTQMGQEVILRCVPISNHLYFYWYRQILGQKVEFLVSFYNNEISEKSEIFDDQFSVERPDGSNFTLKIRSTKLEDSAMYFCASSLTGTARSGYTFGSGTRLTVV.

This chain's CDR3 is CAWSADSDNEQFF. CDR3 in DNA: TGTGCCTGGAGTGCGGACAGTGACAATGAGCAGTTCTTC. The chain carries TRBV30 and TRBJ2-1, with D maybe TRBD1 (6 bases). CDR1 is GTSNPN, CDR2 SVGIG, per germline (reference sequence). V lost 1 base to trimming and J lost 5 bases, with 9 bases between them. The CDR3 covers 13 residues.

This clone was seen more than once but under ten times. The chain has TRBV5-4 and TRBJ2-7, with TRBD1 matching over 9 bases. V lost 3 bases, J lost 4 bases, and 8 bases stayed unmatched. The germline CDR1 and CDR2 sequences are SGHNT and YYREEE (reference sequence). The CDR3 covers 15 residues. The chain's CDR3 is CASSSPGTGRYEQYF. CDR3 in DNA: TGTGCCAGCAGCTCTCCCGGGACAGGGAGATACGAGCAGTACTTC.

This clone has more than one count but fewer than ten. The chain uses TRBV19 and TRBJ2-5; 7 bases are a match to TRBD2. This CDR3 is built from 14 residues. In germline, CDR1 is LNHDA, CDR2 SQIVND (reference sequence). Unmatched junction bases numbered 3, after V lost 5 bases and J lost 0 bases. CDR3 sequence reads: CASSPLADQETQYF. CDR3 bases: TGTGCCAGTAGTCCCCTAGCGGACCAAGAGACCCAGTACTTC.

The table lists this clone with a count of one. V is TRBV7-3 and J is TRBJ2-3; 10 bases are a match to TRBD1. The CDR3 loop spans 15 amino acids. From germline, CDR1 is SGHTA and CDR2 FQGTGA. Trimming removed 6 bases from V and 0 bases from J; junction bases left unmatched: 3. CDR3 in DNA: TGTGCCAGCAGGCGACAGGGGGCTAGCACAGATACGCAGTATTTT. As protein: CASRRQGASTDTQYF.

This rearrangement joins TRBV27 to TRBJ1-5; weak D call: TRBD1 (6 bases). CDR3 size: 13 residues. The ends were cut back, 5 bases at V and 16 bases at J, with 21 bases in the middle. Looked up from germline, CDR1 is MNHEY and CDR2 is SMNVEV (reference sequence). In DNA form, the CDR3 reads TGTGCCAGCAGTCCTGGACCGGGACACACTCAACATTTT. It codes for CASSPGPGHTQHF.

The chain employs TRBV2 and TRBJ2-1; D unclear. V lost 6 bases and J 5 bases, leaving 17 bases between the germline ends. CDR1 is SNHLY, CDR2 FYNNEI, per germline. This CDR3 has 15 residues. This CDR3 reads CASRATSALNNEQFF. The CDR3 DNA reads as TGTGCCAGCAGGGCGACTTCAGCCCTCAACAATGAGCAGTTCTTC. The full variable domain, in which reference TRBV2 and TRBJ2-1 provide the parts outside the CDR3, is EPEVTQTPSHQVTQMGQEVILRCVPISNHLYFYWYRQILGQKVEFLVSFYNNEISEKSEIFDDQFSVERPDGSNFTLKIRSTKLEDSAMYFCASRATSALNNEQFFGPGTRLTVL.

CDR3 sequence (DNA): TGCGCCAGCAGCCCGATATCCAGGGTCAGCAATCAGCCCCAGCATTTT. Encoded protein: CASSPISRVSNQPQHF. The rearrangement joins TRBV4-3 to TRBJ1-5; tentatively, D is TRBD1 (5 bases). This CDR3 spans 16 amino acids. Between the trimmed V and J ends, which lost 4 bases and 1 base, there was a span of 14 bases. CDR1 LGHNA and CDR2 YSLEER come from the germline V gene.

The rearrangement links TRBV2 to TRBJ2-1, with TRBD2 matching over 11 bases. Germline assignment: CDR1 SNHLY and CDR2 FYNNEI. The CDR3 covers 16 residues. V trimming: 2 bases; J trimming: 0 bases; junction bases outside the gene matches: 0. The CDR3 protein is CASSETSGSSYNEQFF. Here the CDR3 DNA reads TGTGCCAGCAGTGAAACTAGCGGGAGCTCCTACAATGAGCAGTTCTTC.

This chain uses TRBV27 with TRBJ2-6; the match to TRBD2 covers 12 bases. Trimming took 6 bases from V and 7 from J; bases not matched to a gene: 7. Germline lookup yields CDR1 MNHEY and CDR2 SMNVEV (reference sequence). CDR3 size: 16 residues. CDR3 nucleotide sequence: TGTGCCAGCAGAGGACTAGCGGGAAGTGGTGCCAACGTCCTGACTTTC. As protein: CASRGLAGSGANVLTF. The whole variable domain, remainder taken from reference TRBV27 and TRBJ2-6, is EAQVTQNPRYLITVTGKKLTVTCSQNMNHEYMSWYRQDPGLGLRQIYYSMNVEVTDKGDVPEGYKVSRKEKRNFPLILESPSPNQTSLYFCASRGLAGSGANVLTFGAGSRLTVL.

Concerning this clone itself: The junction shows a germline mismatch at one end, possibly a read error. CDR3 region: CATRGTAENSQYF. As DNA, the CDR3 is TGCGCCACCCGTGGAACAGCCGAAAACAGTCAGTACTTC. The chain carries TRBV4-1 and TRBJ2-4; no clear D gene. Germline lookup yields CDR1 MGHRA and CDR2 YSYEKL. The CDR3 is made up of 13 amino acids.

The chain is built from TRBV7-3 and TRBJ2-3, with D perhaps matching TRBD2 (7 bases). Germline V gives CDR1 SGHTA, CDR2 FQGTGA. CDR3 size: 13 residues. V gave up 3 bases and J gave up 7 bases, with 11 bases separating them. CDR3 sequence (DNA): TGTGCCAGCAGCTTCGGGGGGCGCCATACGCAGTATTTT. Its translation: CASSFGGRHTQYF.

The chain uses TRBV21-1 and TRBJ1-2. TRBV21-1 is tagged as a pseudogene. This CDR3 spans 16 amino acids. CDR3 sequence: CASSLPSSRLAFGYTF. Here the CDR3 DNA reads TGTGCCAGCAGCCTCCCGTCCTCAAGGTTAGCGTTTGGCTACACCTTC.

The chain uses TRBV13 and TRBJ1-2, with a weak D call TRBD1 (5 bases). The CDR3 spans 16 residues. Germline CDR1 PRHDT, CDR2 FYEKMQ (reference sequence). V dropped 3 bases and J dropped 5 bases, with 19 bases sitting between them. The CDR3 spells CASSFSSKGSWYGYTF. CDR3 DNA sequence: TGTGCCAGCAGCTTTAGTTCGAAGGGGTCTTGGTATGGCTACACCTTC.

This clone has a handful of counts. V is TRBV19 and J is TRBJ2-3, with D possibly TRBD1 on 6 matching bases. Per germline, CDR1 LNHDA and CDR2 SQIVND (reference sequence). This CDR3 region has 12 residues. The CDR3 bases are TGTGGTACCAGGGGACCCACAGATACGCAGTATTTT. Translation gives CGTRGPTDTQYF.

This clone turned up a few times. CDR3 loop: CASSTHTNTEAFF. The CDR3, as DNA: TGTGCCAGTAGTACCCACACGAACACTGAAGCTTTCTTT. The chain has TRBV19 and TRBJ1-1; D unclear. The germline V gene encodes CDR1 LNHDA and CDR2 SQIVND (reference sequence). V was trimmed by 4 bases and J by 1 base, leaving 7 bases between them. The CDR3 runs to 13 residues.

This chain links TRBV30 with TRBJ2-1; perhaps TRBD2 as D (6 bases). The CDR3 covers 14 residues. Trimming removed 0 bases from V and 8 bases from J, with 14 bases in between. The germline V gene has CDR1 GTSNPN and CDR2 SVGIG (reference sequence). The CDR3 region has the DNA TGTGCCTGGAGTGTAAATCGCGCGGGACATGAGCAGTTCTTC. It translates to CAWSVNRAGHEQFF.